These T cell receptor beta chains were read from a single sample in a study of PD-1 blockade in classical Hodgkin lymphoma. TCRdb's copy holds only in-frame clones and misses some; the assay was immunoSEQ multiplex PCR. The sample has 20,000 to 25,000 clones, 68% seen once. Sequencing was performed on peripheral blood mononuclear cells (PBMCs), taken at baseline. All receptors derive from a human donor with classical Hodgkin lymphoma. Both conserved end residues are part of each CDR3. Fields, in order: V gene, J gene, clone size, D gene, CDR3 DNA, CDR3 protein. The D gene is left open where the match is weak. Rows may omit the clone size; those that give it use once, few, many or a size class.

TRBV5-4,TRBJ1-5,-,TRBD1,TGTGCCAGCAGCTTTAGTGTCCCGGGACAGGACAATCAGCCCCAGCATTTT,CASSFSVPGQDNQPQHF
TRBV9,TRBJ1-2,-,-,TGTGCCAGCAGTCGAAGCAGGGCCTATGGCTACACCTTC,CASSRSRAYGYTF
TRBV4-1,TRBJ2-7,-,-,TGCGCCAGCAGCCGCCTCGGGGGAATCGACGAGCAGTACTTC,CASSRLGGIDEQYF
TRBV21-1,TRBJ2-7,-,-,TGTGCCAGCTCCACTTATATCGGCAGGGGATCCTACGAGCAGTACTTC,CASSTYIGRGSYEQYF
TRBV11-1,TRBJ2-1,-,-,TGTGCCAGCAGCTCCTACCCAGAGAAGGTAACGTACAATGAGCAGTTCTTC,CASSSYPEKVTYNEQFF
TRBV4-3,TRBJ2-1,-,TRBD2,TGCGCCAGCAGCCAAGAAATCCAGCGGGGGGGGATGGAGCAGTTCTTC,CASSQEIQRGGMEQFF
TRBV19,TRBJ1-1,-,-,TGTGCCAGTAGTATGCGGGGAAAGAACACTGAAGCTTTCTTT,CASSMRGKNTEAFF
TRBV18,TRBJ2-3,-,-,TGTGCCAGCTCGTACAGGGACTTCACAGATACGCAGTATTTT,CASSYRDFTDTQYF
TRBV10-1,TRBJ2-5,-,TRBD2,TGCGCCAGCAGTGAGTCGGGGACTAGCGAGGAGACCCAGTACTTC,CASSESGTSEETQYF
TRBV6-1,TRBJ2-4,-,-,TGTGCCAGCAGTTCCGGGTATTCGACCAAAAACATTCAGTACTTC,CASSSGYSTKNIQYF
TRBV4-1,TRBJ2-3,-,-,TGCGCCAGCAGCCAAGACTGGGCTTTCACAGATACGCAGTATTTT,CASSQDWAFTDTQYF
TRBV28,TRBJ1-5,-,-,TGTGCCAGCAGTTTATCGGAGGGTCTGGGTTCATTCAATCAGCCCCAGCATTTT,CASSLSEGLGSFNQPQHF
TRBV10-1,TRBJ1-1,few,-,TGCGCCAGCAGTTTCAGGCCTCGGAACACTGAAGCTTTCTTT,CASSFRPRNTEAFF
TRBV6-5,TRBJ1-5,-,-,TGTGCCAGCAGTTACGAGGGTGCGGGCTTTCAGCCCCAGCATTTT,CASSYEGAGFQPQHF
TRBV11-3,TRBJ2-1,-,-,TGTGCCAGCAGCTTATGGGGTAGTGAGCAGTTCTTC,CASSLWGSEQFF
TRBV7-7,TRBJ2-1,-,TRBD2,TGTGCCAGCAGCTTAGGGGCTAGCGGAGGCTCCTACAATGAGCAGTTCTTC,CASSLGASGGSYNEQFF
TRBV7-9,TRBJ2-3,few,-,TGTGCCAGCAGCTTAACTAGCTTAGGAGATACGCAGTATTTT,CASSLTSLGDTQYF
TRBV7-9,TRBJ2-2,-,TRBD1,TGTGCCAGCAGCTCGACAGGGTATAACGGGGAGCTGTTTTTT,CASSSTGYNGELFF
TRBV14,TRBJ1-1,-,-,TGTGCCAGCAGCTCCCCGGGGGCGAACACTGAAGCTTTCTTT,CASSSPGANTEAFF
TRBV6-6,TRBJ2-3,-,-,TGTGCCAGCACCCCGGAGCTAGCAGATACGCAGTATTTT,CASTPELADTQYF